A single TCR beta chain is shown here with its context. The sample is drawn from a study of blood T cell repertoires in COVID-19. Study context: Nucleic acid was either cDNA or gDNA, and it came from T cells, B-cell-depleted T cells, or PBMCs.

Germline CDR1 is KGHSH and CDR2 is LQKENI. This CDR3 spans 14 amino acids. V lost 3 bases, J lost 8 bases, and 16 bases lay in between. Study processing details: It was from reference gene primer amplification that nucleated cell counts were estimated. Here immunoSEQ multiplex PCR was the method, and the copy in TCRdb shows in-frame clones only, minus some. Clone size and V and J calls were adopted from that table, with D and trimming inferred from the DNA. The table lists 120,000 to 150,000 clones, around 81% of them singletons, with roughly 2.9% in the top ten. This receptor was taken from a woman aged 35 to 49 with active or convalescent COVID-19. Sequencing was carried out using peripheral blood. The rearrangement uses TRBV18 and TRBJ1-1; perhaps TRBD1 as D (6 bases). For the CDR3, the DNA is TGTGCCAGCTCACCCGGCGTCAGGGGTGGGGAAGCTTTCTTT. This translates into CASSPGVRGGEAFF.